What follows are 24 T cell receptor beta chains derived from one specimen sequenced in a study of blood T cell repertoires in COVID-19. Produced via immunoSEQ multiplex PCR; TCRdb's table is partial and in-frame only. The sample consists of more than 300,000 clones, over 75% of them appearing once. The source material was PBMCs or T cells enriched from blood (not recorded which). The receptors were sampled from a man aged 25 to 40 who had recovered from COVID-19.

This clone was observed a few times. CDR3 in DNA: TGTGCCAGCTCACCCCGGGCAACTAATGAAAAACTGTTTTTT. Protein: CASSPRATNEKLFF. The chain is built from TRBV18 and TRBJ1-4; D gene uncertain. Germline CDR1 and CDR2: KGHSH and LQKENI. This CDR3 is 14 amino acids long. The V end was cut by 3 bases, the J end by 0 bases, with 5 bases between.

This clone occurred many times. The CDR3, as DNA: TGTGCCAGCAGTGAAACTAGCGGGGGGGCAGATACGCAGTATTTT. Translating it yields CASSETSGGADTQYF. The chain carries TRBV6-1 and TRBJ2-3, with 13 bases aligning to TRBD2. Losses at the gene ends were 2 bases for V and 4 bases for J; bases not matched to a gene: 0. Germline lookup yields CDR1 MNHNS and CDR2 SASEGT. CDR3 length: 15 residues.

This clone was counted between two and nine times. This chain joins TRBV28 and TRBJ2-7, with a possible D match to TRBD2 (7 bases). V was pared by 4 bases and J by 0 bases, with 13 bases between. Germline loops: CDR1 MDHEN, CDR2 SYDVKM. This CDR3 region has 15 residues. CDR3: CASSSGGSSSYEQYF. The CDR3 DNA is TGTGCCAGCAGTTCGGGGGGCTCGAGCTCCTACGAGCAGTACTTC.

The V gene is TRBV6-5, the J gene TRBJ1-2; D gene ambiguous. CDR1 is MNHEY, CDR2 SVGAGI, per germline. V lost 6 bases to trimming and J lost 7 bases, with 12 bases between them. The CDR3 is 12 residues long. DNA of the CDR3: TGTGCCAGCAGCCCCTCCCCGGGTGGCTACACCTTC. Its protein is CASSPSPGGYTF.

The V and J genes are TRBV7-6 and TRBJ2-5; the match to TRBD2 covers 7 bases. The germline CDR1 and CDR2 sequences are SGHVS and FNYEAQ. The CDR3 spans 15 residues. The J segment lost 4 bases and the V segment lost 5 bases, leaving 10 bases of the junction unmatched. In DNA form, the CDR3 reads TGTGCCAGCAGCAGCTTCAGGGAGGGGAGAGAGACCCAGTACTTC. This sequence encodes CASSSFREGRETQYF.

J is TRBJ2-1 and V is TRBV5-1, with TRBD1 identical over 7 bases. CDR1 and CDR2 from the germline V gene are SGHRS and YFSETQ. V trimming: 5 bases; J trimming: 4 bases; junction bases outside the gene matches: 9. There are 15 residues in the CDR3. The CDR3 protein is CASRPSTGAYNEQFF. The CDR3 nucleotides are TGCGCCAGCAGACCCTCAACAGGGGCTTACAATGAGCAGTTCTTC.

The rearrangement joins TRBV5-4 to TRBJ2-5; D perhaps matches TRBD1 (5 bases). This CDR3 comprises 14 residues. CDR1 SGHNT and CDR2 YYREEE come from the germline V gene (reference sequence). The ends were cut back, 10 bases at V and 3 bases at J, with 19 bases in the middle. CDR3 bases: TGTGCCGGACGGTTAGACAGTCGGGAAGAGACCCAGTACTTC. This sequence encodes CAGRLDSREETQYF.

This rearrangement joins TRBV27 to TRBJ2-1; 13 bases agree with TRBD2. In germline, CDR1 is MNHEY, CDR2 SMNVEV (reference sequence). CDR3 length: 16 amino acids. The trim removed 6 bases at V and 4 bases at J, leaving 6 bases unmatched. The CDR3 loop is CASRLAGGLGYNEQFF. The CDR3 DNA is TGTGCCAGCAGACTAGCGGGAGGGCTCGGGTACAATGAGCAGTTCTTC.

The chain joins TRBV5-1 to TRBJ2-3, with D unclear. Between the trimmed V and J ends, which lost 0 bases and 9 bases, there was a span of 17 bases. This CDR3 contains 15 residues. Germline assignment: CDR1 SGHRS and CDR2 YFSETQ. The DNA of the CDR3 is TGCGCCAGCAGCTTGGACGGCCTAAGCGCCGGGACGCAGTATTTT. This sequence encodes CASSLDGLSAGTQYF. Drawing the rest from reference TRBV5-1 and TRBJ2-3, the complete variable domain is KAGVTQTPRYLIKTRGQQVTLSCSPISGHRSVSWYQQTPGQGLQFLFEYFSETQRNKGNFPGRFSGRQFSNSRSEMNVSTLELGDSALYLCASSLDGLSAGTQYFGPGTRLTVL.

V and J are TRBV6-2 or TRBV6-3 and TRBJ1-1; 7 bases line up with TRBD1. V was pared by 5 bases and J by 0 bases, with 12 bases of the junction left unmatched. In germline, CDR1 is MNHEY, CDR2 SVGEGT. CDR3 length: 17 residues. This CDR3 reads CASSLDRERAMNTEAFF. DNA for the CDR3: TGTGCCAGCAGTCTCGACAGGGAGAGAGCCATGAACACTGAAGCTTTCTTT.

The genes are TRBV19 and TRBJ2-1; D might be TRBD1 (5 bases). Per the germline V gene, CDR1 is LNHDA and CDR2 is SQIVND (reference sequence). The CDR3 runs to 15 residues. Trimming left V 5 bases short and J 0 bases short, with 11 bases between. The CDR3 DNA sequence: TGTGCCAGTAGTTTCCGACAGAGCTCCTACAATGAGCAGTTCTTC. Translating gives CASSFRQSSYNEQFF.

The chain has TRBV6-5 and TRBJ1-6; D is perhaps TRBD1 (6 bases). Between the trimmed V and J ends, which lost 6 bases and 5 bases, there was a span of 8 bases. From germline, CDR1 is MNHEY and CDR2 SVGAGI. The CDR3 runs 13 residues. DNA of the CDR3: TGTGCCAGCAGCCGACAGGATAATTCACCCCTCCACTTT. This translates into CASSRQDNSPLHF.

The gene calls are TRBV3-1 (or the pseudogene TRBV3-2) and TRBJ2-7, with D perhaps matching TRBD2 (6 bases). This CDR3 spans 17 amino acids. V lost 4 bases, J lost 0 bases, and 19 bases lay in between. CDR1 and CDR2 from the germline V gene are LGHDT and YNNKEL (reference sequence). In nucleotides, the CDR3 is TGTGCCAGCAGCCCCAGTGGTAGCGGAGGGACCTCCTACGAGCAGTACTTC. Translating gives CASSPSGSGGTSYEQYF.

The gene calls are TRBV24-1 and TRBJ2-5, with D unclear. Germline lookup yields CDR1 KGHDR and CDR2 SFDVKD. Deletions cut 5 bases from V and 1 base from J, with 7 bases between. This CDR3 spans 13 amino acids. The chain's CDR3 is CATSVASQETQYF. DNA for the CDR3: TGTGCCACCAGTGTTGCCAGCCAAGAGACCCAGTACTTC.

This clone was observed a few times. The chain uses TRBV6-1 and TRBJ2-1; 9 positions match TRBD1. The CDR3 is made up of 16 amino acids. V trimming: 3 bases; J trimming: 5 bases; junction bases outside the gene matches: 8. Germline V gene data show CDR1 as MNHNS and CDR2 as SASEGT. The CDR3 DNA reads as TGTGCCAGCAGTGATACGGACAGGGGATTCCACAATGAGCAGTTCTTC. Translated: CASSDTDRGFHNEQFF.

This clone was seen a few times. J is TRBJ2-7 and V is TRBV28; D gene uncertain. CDR3 length equals 11 residues. Trimming took 5 bases from V and 3 from J, leaving 5 bases between them. Germline values: CDR1 MDHEN, CDR2 SYDVKM. The CDR3 protein is CASSASYEQYF. The CDR3 DNA follows: TGTGCCAGCAGTGCGAGCTACGAGCAGTACTTC.

The chain is built from TRBV2 and TRBJ2-5, with TRBD2 as a possible D gene (5 bases). Germline assignment: CDR1 SNHLY and CDR2 FYNNEI. V was clipped by 3 bases and J by 1 base, with 18 bases between them. The CDR3 is 17 residues long. CDR3 protein: CASSDRPARGPQETQYF. The CDR3 coding sequence is TGTGCCAGCAGTGACCGACCGGCCAGAGGGCCCCAAGAGACCCAGTACTTC.

V and J are TRBV6-5 and TRBJ1-2; the D is unclear. V lost 0 bases and J 8 bases, leaving 10 bases between the germline ends. This CDR3 region has 13 residues. In germline, CDR1 is MNHEY, CDR2 SVGAGI. The CDR3 spells CASSYSSPGGYTF. In DNA, the CDR3 is TGTGCCAGCAGTTACTCTAGCCCCGGCGGCTACACCTTC.

V gene TRBV10-2 combines with J gene TRBJ2-2; 7 bases are shared with TRBD2. Germline lookup yields CDR1 WSHSY and CDR2 SAAADI. This CDR3 has 15 residues. After removal of 3 bases from V and 6 bases from J, the junction contained 7 bases not matched to a gene. CDR3 protein: CASSDPGDYAGELFF. The CDR3 bases are TGCGCCAGCAGTGATCCCGGGGACTACGCCGGGGAGCTGTTTTTT.

The chain links TRBV27 to TRBJ1-5; 11 positions match TRBD1. V was pared by 3 bases and J by 3 bases, with 1 base of the junction left unmatched. Germline CDR1 MNHEY, CDR2 SMNVEV (reference sequence). This CDR3 is 15 amino acids long. The CDR3 spells CASSLGQGDNQPQHF. In DNA, the CDR3 is TGTGCCAGCAGTTTGGGACAGGGGGACAATCAGCCCCAGCATTTT.

This rearrangement joins TRBV3-1 (or the pseudogene TRBV3-2) to TRBJ1-6; no definite D call. The V and J ends lost 4 bases and 8 bases respectively, with 9 bases between them. CDR1 is LGHDT and CDR2 is YNNKEL in the germline V gene (reference sequence). The CDR3 covers 13 residues. The CDR3 reads CASSPQRYSPLHF. The CDR3 bases are TGTGCCAGCAGCCCCCAGCGGTATTCACCCCTCCACTTT.

V gene TRBV27 combines with J gene TRBJ2-1; TRBD2 is a possible D gene (5 bases). There are 15 residues in the CDR3. Looked up from germline, CDR1 is MNHEY and CDR2 is SMNVEV (reference sequence). V was clipped by 3 bases and J by 3 bases, with 12 bases between them. The CDR3 sequence is CASSFSNGDYNEQFF. The DNA of the CDR3 is TGTGCCAGCAGTTTTTCGAACGGGGACTACAATGAGCAGTTCTTC.

In this sample, this clone turned up a few times. V is TRBV3-1 (or the pseudogene TRBV3-2) and J is TRBJ2-7; no definite D call. The CDR3 runs 12 residues. CDR1 is LGHDT, CDR2 YNNKEL, per germline (reference sequence). Trimming took off 1 base at V and 7 bases at J, with 8 bases between the two ends. CDR3: CASSQAPREQYF. The CDR3, as DNA: TGTGCCAGCAGCCAAGCCCCTCGGGAGCAGTACTTC.

The chain recombines TRBV10-2 with TRBJ1-2; a weak D match, TRBD1 (6 bases). This CDR3 spans 12 amino acids. Trimming shortened V by 6 bases and J by 10 bases, and 15 bases separated the two germline ends. Germline lookup yields CDR1 WSHSY and CDR2 SAAADI. Here the CDR3 reads CASRGAEFFYTF. For the CDR3, the DNA is TGCGCCAGCAGGGGGGCAGAGTTCTTCTACACCTTC.